Below are 18 T cell receptor beta chains sequenced from a single sample in a study of blood T cell repertoires in COVID-19. Libraries were prepared by immunoSEQ multiplex PCR; TCRdb keeps only in-frame clonotypes and omits some of them. The sample lists roughly 80,000 clones, less than 85% occurring once. Sequencing was done on a sample of peripheral blood. The receptor set was obtained from a man in his 70s with active or convalescent COVID-19.

This clone was observed a single time. The rearrangement links TRBV9 to TRBJ2-5; D perhaps matches TRBD2 (6 bases). Trimming stripped 4 bases from V and 5 bases from J, with 12 bases between. CDR1 SGDLS and CDR2 YYNGEE come from the germline V gene. The CDR3 has 13 residues. For the CDR3, the DNA is TGTGCCAGCAGCACGGGGGTTTTTGAGACCCAGTACTTC. It is translated as CASSTGVFETQYF.

This sequence joins TRBV19 and TRBJ1-1; the D gene is possibly TRBD1 (5 bases). Trimming stripped 4 bases from V and 5 bases from J, with 11 bases between. The CDR3 runs to 13 residues. Germline assignment: CDR1 LNHDA and CDR2 SQIVND (reference sequence). In nucleotides, the CDR3 is TGTGCCAGTAGTAGGCAGGGAACAACTGAAGCTTTCTTT. It translates to CASSRQGTTEAFF.

This clone was seen more than once but under ten times. The rearrangement uses TRBV3-1 (or the pseudogene TRBV3-2) and TRBJ1-1, with a tentative D call TRBD1 (5 bases). V was shortened by 4 bases and J by 6 bases, with 12 bases between the two germline ends. The CDR3 covers 13 residues. Germline values: CDR1 LGHDT, CDR2 YNNKEL (reference sequence). Here the CDR3 DNA reads TGTGCCAGCAGCCGAGGACATCTTCCTGAAGCTTTCTTT. Translation: CASSRGHLPEAFF.

The rearrangement joins TRBV28 to TRBJ1-2; a possible D gene is TRBD1 (5 bases). The CDR3 loop spans 12 amino acids. Trimming stripped 2 bases from V and 6 bases from J, with 7 bases between. The germline V gene encodes CDR1 MDHEN and CDR2 SYDVKM. This chain's CDR3 is CASSLPGNGYTF. The DNA for the CDR3 is TGTGCCAGCAGTTTACCAGGGAATGGCTACACCTTC.

The chain links TRBV30 to TRBJ2-1; 7 nucleotides align to TRBD2. The V and J ends lost 1 base and 8 bases, in that order; junction bases with no gene match: 23. Germline CDR1 and CDR2: GTSNPN and SVGIG (reference sequence). The CDR3 is made up of 19 amino acids. The CDR3 DNA reads TGTGCCTGGAGTGGGGGGGGGACCCCGACCCCCCCGCGGTTCTATGAGCAGTTCTTC. Its protein product is CAWSGGGTPTPPRFYEQFF.

The rearrangement uses TRBV2 and TRBJ1-3, with TRBD1 identical over 11 bases. The CDR3 runs to 15 residues. V dropped 10 bases and J dropped 3; count of bases not matched to a gene: 8. CDR1 is SNHLY and CDR2 is FYNNEI in the germline V gene. The CDR3 protein is CAITTGTGGGNTIYF. Here the CDR3 DNA reads TGTGCCATTACAACCGGGACAGGGGGTGGAAACACCATATATTTT.

The chain has TRBV28 and TRBJ2-7; D remains unclear. Trimming stripped 5 bases from V and 0 bases from J, with 11 bases between. The V gene's germline CDR1 is MDHEN and CDR2 SYDVKM. This CDR3 is 14 amino acids long. The CDR3 loop is CASSPSLSSYEQYF. DNA of the CDR3: TGTGCCAGCAGTCCTAGTCTTAGCTCCTACGAGCAGTACTTC.

The V gene is TRBV11-3, the J gene TRBJ2-2; D is uncertain. V lost 5 bases and J lost 5, with 9 bases in between. The length of the CDR3 is 13 residues. CDR1 and CDR2 from the germline V gene are SGHNT and YENEEA. The CDR3 DNA is TGTGCCAGCAGCCCCGACGGGACCGGGGAGCTGTTTTTT. Translated, it gives CASSPDGTGELFF. The full variable domain, with the rest looked up from reference TRBV11-3 and TRBJ2-2, is EAGVVQSPRYKIIEKKQPVAFWCNPISGHNTLYWYLQNLGQGPELLIRYENEEAVDDSQLPKDRFSAERLKGVDSTLKIQPAELGDSAVYLCASSPDGTGELFFGEGSRLTVL.

The rearrangement links TRBV24-1 to TRBJ2-2; 7 positions agree with TRBD2. This CDR3 contains 14 residues. Trimming at V came to 12 bases and at J to 0 bases, leaving 6 bases not matched to a gene. Germline V gives CDR1 KGHDR, CDR2 SFDVKD. DNA for the CDR3: TGTGCCTTGACCCGGGGGGCGAACACCGGGGAGCTGTTTTTT. Encoded protein: CALTRGANTGELFF.

The chain is built from TRBV7-9 and TRBJ1-1; no definite D call. Germline lookup yields CDR1 SEHNR and CDR2 FQNEAQ (reference sequence). Trimming took 11 bases from V and 2 from J, leaving 12 bases between them. The CDR3 spans 12 residues. The chain's CDR3 is CAGSGSNTEAFF. In DNA form, the CDR3 reads TGTGCCGGGTCCGGGAGTAACACTGAAGCTTTCTTT.

This clone was seen a few times. The V and J genes are TRBV6-1 and TRBJ1-2; a possible D gene is TRBD1 (6 bases). Germline CDR1 and CDR2: MNHNS and SASEGT. This CDR3 contains 15 residues. V was shortened by 2 bases and J by 14 bases, with 24 bases between the two germline ends. This chain's CDR3 is CASSEIRGTQFFPTF. The DNA for the CDR3 is TGTGCCAGCAGTGAAATTAGGGGGACCCAGTTTTTCCCAACCTTC.

The gene calls are TRBV11-2 and TRBJ1-1; 10 bases map to TRBD1. With V trimmed by 1 base and J by 4 bases, 3 bases remained unmatched. This CDR3 contains 15 residues. From germline, CDR1 is SGHAT and CDR2 FQNNGV. The CDR3 region is CASSLGRTGGTEAFF. Here the CDR3 DNA reads TGTGCCAGCAGCTTAGGAAGGACAGGGGGCACTGAAGCTTTCTTT.

This chain joins TRBV25-1 and TRBJ1-3; 7 positions match TRBD1. The ends lost 5 bases at V and 4 bases at J; junction bases unmatched: 8. The CDR3 runs to 15 residues. CDR1 is MGHDK and CDR2 is SYGVNS in the germline V gene. CDR3 DNA sequence: TGTGCCAGCAGTAAACTCGACAGGGAAGGAAACACCATATATTTT. It specifies CASSKLDREGNTIYF. The variable domain in full, completed from reference TRBV25-1 and TRBJ1-3, reads EADIYQTPRYLVIGTGKKITLECSQTMGHDKMYWYQQDPGMELHLIHYSYGVNSTEKGDLSSESTVSRIRTEHFPLTLESARPSHTSQYLCASSKLDREGNTIYFGEGSWLTVV.

The V gene is TRBV5-6, the J gene TRBJ1-1; a weak D match, TRBD1 (6 bases). CDR1 SGHDT and CDR2 YYEEEE come from the germline V gene. The CDR3 extends over 14 amino acids. Trimming shortened V by 4 bases and J by 6 bases, and 16 bases separated the two germline ends. CDR3 DNA sequence: TGTGCCAGCAGCACCGGACAGTCTGGGGCTGAAGCTTTCTTT. This gives the protein CASSTGQSGAEAFF.

This clone was seen just once. The chain combines TRBV25-1 with TRBJ1-3; 11 bases fit TRBD1. This CDR3 is built from 14 residues. J lost 9 bases, V lost 4 bases, and 5 bases had no gene match. Germline V gives CDR1 MGHDK, CDR2 SYGVNS. CDR3 residues: CASSAGQGEVTIYF. CDR3 in DNA: TGTGCCAGCAGTGCGGGACAGGGGGAGGTCACCATATATTTT.

The chain carries TRBV2 and TRBJ2-7; 9 bases are shared with TRBD1. The CDR3 is 14 amino acids. V shed 3 bases and J 4 bases; nucleotides not matched to a gene: 4. Germline values: CDR1 SNHLY, CDR2 FYNNEI. CDR3 in DNA: TGTGCCAGCAGTGAGGGGGACAGGGTTTACGAGCAGTACTTC. It codes for CASSEGDRVYEQYF.

The J gene is TRBJ1-2, the V gene TRBV5-6; 10 bases align to TRBD1. V shed 4 bases, J shed 5 bases, and the junction held 8 bases outside the gene matches. Germline lookup yields CDR1 SGHDT and CDR2 YYEEEE. The CDR3 extends over 15 amino acids. The CDR3 loop is CASSPGQGYGYGYTF. The CDR3 nucleotides read TGTGCCAGCAGCCCGGGACAGGGGTACGGTTATGGCTACACCTTC.

The chain couples TRBV6-1 to TRBJ2-3; D gene uncertain. Deletions cut 0 bases from V and 11 bases from J, with 9 bases between. Per the germline V gene, CDR1 is MNHNS and CDR2 is SASEGT. This CDR3 comprises 12 residues. CDR3 in DNA: TGTGCCAGCAGTGAAGCGCGCCGCGGGCAGTATTTT. Residues: CASSEARRGQYF.